Presented here are 28 T cell receptor beta chains from one specimen sequenced in a study of shared clonotypes between healthy human individuals. The protocol was immunoSEQ multiplex PCR, while the TCRdb copy is restricted to in-frame clones and leaves out a portion. The profile shows hundreds of thousands of clones, approximately 96% of them singletons. Naive-designated CD8 cells lacked CD45RO, were positively enriched for CCR7, and omitted terminally differentiated effector memory CD45RA+ cells. The source material was naive CD8+ T cells sorted from blood. The receptors derive from a young woman in good health.

The genes are TRBV4-1 and TRBJ2-3, with D possibly matching TRBD2 (6 bases). V lost 1 base and J lost 3, with 11 bases in between. The CDR3 sequence is 15 residues long. Germline V gives CDR1 MGHRA, CDR2 YSYEKL. The CDR3 sequence is CASSQVWRGTDTQYF. The CDR3 bases are TGCGCCAGCAGCCAAGTTTGGCGGGGAACAGATACGCAGTATTTT.

The chain recombines TRBV6-5 with TRBJ2-7; perhaps TRBD1 as D (5 bases). CDR3 size: 13 residues. Trimming removed 4 bases at V and 3 bases at J, with 10 bases between. From germline, CDR1 is MNHEY and CDR2 SVGAGI. This CDR3 is CASSFSQGYEQYF. CDR3 nucleotide sequence: TGTGCCAGCAGTTTCTCCCAGGGCTACGAGCAGTACTTC.

V usage is TRBV15 and J usage is TRBJ2-7; D possibly matches TRBD1 or TRBD2 (5 bases each). Trimming removed 0 bases at V and 6 bases at J, with 12 bases between. The germline CDR1 and CDR2 sequences are LNHNV and YYDKDF (reference sequence). This CDR3 spans 14 amino acids. The CDR3 reads CATSREYGAGEQYF. For the CDR3, the DNA is TGTGCCACCAGCAGAGAGTACGGGGCCGGCGAGCAGTACTTC.

The chain joins TRBV28 to TRBJ2-7, with D hard to call. V lost 2 bases, J lost 2 bases, and 7 bases lay in between. The germline V gene has CDR1 MDHEN and CDR2 SYDVKM. This CDR3 spans 13 amino acids. CDR3 in DNA: TGTGCCAGCAGTTTAGACTTAGCCTACGAGCAGTACTTC. It encodes CASSLDLAYEQYF.

The V gene is TRBV19, the J gene TRBJ1-5; a weak D match, TRBD1 (6 bases). V was shortened by 6 bases and J by 2 bases, with 11 bases between the two germline ends. The CDR3 totals 14 residues. Germline V gene data show CDR1 as LNHDA and CDR2 as SQIVND (reference sequence). CDR3 DNA sequence: TGTGCCAGTAGGGGATCAGGGGGCAATCAGCCCCAGCATTTT. Encoded protein: CASRGSGGNQPQHF.

V and J are TRBV2 and TRBJ1-5, with D possibly matching TRBD1 (5 bases). Germline V gives CDR1 SNHLY, CDR2 FYNNEI. This CDR3 contains 17 residues. Trimming left V 7 bases short and J 4 bases short, with 23 bases between. The CDR3 sequence is CASTDYSEDNDNQPQHF. CDR3 DNA: TGTGCCAGCACCGATTATAGTGAGGACAACGATAATCAGCCCCAGCATTTT.

This chain links TRBV2 with TRBJ2-3; possibly TRBD2 for D (5 bases). The length of the CDR3 is 17 residues. Trimming took 6 bases from V and 1 from J, leaving 20 bases between them. Germline CDR1 and CDR2: SNHLY and FYNNEI. The CDR3: CASRRGSRSQGTDTQYF. CDR3 coding DNA: TGTGCCAGCAGACGTGGGAGTCGATCCCAGGGCACAGATACGCAGTATTTT.

The rearrangement uses TRBV29-1 and TRBJ1-3; 10 bases are shared with TRBD1. J was trimmed by 1 base and V by 4 bases; bases with no gene match: 4. This CDR3 has 15 amino acids. Germline V gene data show CDR1 as SQVTM and CDR2 as ANQGSEA. CDR3 sequence: CSVAGTGVSGNTIYF. The CDR3, as DNA: TGCAGCGTTGCCGGGACAGGGGTATCTGGAAACACCATATATTTT.

CDR3 loop: CASILHTSTDTQYF. In nucleotides, the CDR3 is TGTGCCAGCATCTTACATACCAGCACAGATACGCAGTATTTT. The chain combines TRBV2 with TRBJ2-3; D not certain. The CDR3 covers 14 residues. CDR1 and CDR2 (germline): SNHLY, FYNNEI. Trimming cost V 7 bases and J 0 bases, with 11 bases left between them.

The table lists this clone with a count of one. The chain combines TRBV2 with TRBJ2-7; 10 bases agree with TRBD1. The CDR3 length is 14 residues. Losses at the gene ends were 6 bases for V and 5 bases for J; bases not matched to a gene: 7. Germline lookup yields CDR1 SNHLY and CDR2 FYNNEI. CDR3 in amino acids: CASRGTGVVDEQYF. The CDR3 coding sequence is TGTGCCAGCAGGGGGACAGGGGTCGTGGACGAGCAGTACTTC.

The chain combines TRBV5-1 with TRBJ1-5; D gene ambiguous. Germline V gene sequence: CDR1 SGHRS, CDR2 YFSETQ. CDR3 length: 14 amino acids. With 1 base removed from V and 5 bases from J, the gap between germline ends came to 10 bases. The CDR3 DNA reads as TGCGCCAGCAGCTTGCATCGGGGAGATCAGCCCCAGCATTTT. It specifies CASSLHRGDQPQHF.

The chain recombines TRBV5-5 with TRBJ2-1; D unresolved. V lost 0 bases and J lost 3, with 7 bases in between. The CDR3 totals 14 residues. CDR1 SGHKS and CDR2 YYEKEE come from the germline V gene (reference sequence). The CDR3 region is CASSLDLGYNEQFF. The CDR3 bases are TGTGCCAGCAGCTTGGATCTTGGCTACAATGAGCAGTTCTTC.

This clone was counted a single time. The chain combines TRBV10-2 with TRBJ1-1; D is ambiguous. Germline CDR1 WSHSY, CDR2 SAAADI. The CDR3 covers 12 residues. Trimming stripped 5 bases from V and 0 bases from J, with 4 bases between. This chain's CDR3 is CASSNLNTEAFF. CDR3 sequence (DNA): TGCGCCAGCAGTAATCTGAACACTGAAGCTTTCTTT.

The chain joins TRBV7-9 to TRBJ1-1; D not certain. V was pared by 3 bases and J by 0 bases, with 11 bases between. This CDR3 spans 15 amino acids. The germline gives CDR1 SEHNR, CDR2 FQNEAQ (reference sequence). The CDR3 DNA reads as TGTGCCAGCAGCTTCGGCGAAGAGATGAACACTGAAGCTTTCTTT. It translates to CASSFGEEMNTEAFF.

The rearrangement uses TRBV4-1 and TRBJ1-2, with 8 bases matching TRBD1. The length of the CDR3 is 15 residues. V shed 2 bases, J shed 6 bases, and the junction held 8 bases outside the gene matches. Germline loops: CDR1 MGHRA, CDR2 YSYEKL. This CDR3 is CASSQRDRLRDGYTF. Here the CDR3 DNA reads TGCGCCAGCAGCCAAAGGGACAGGTTACGAGATGGCTACACCTTC.

As concerns this clone: Other DNA sequences in the sample encode the same CDR3. V is TRBV28 and J is TRBJ1-1; D is ambiguous. V was cut by 3 bases and J by 1 base, with 6 bases left in between. Per germline, CDR1 MDHEN and CDR2 SYDVKM. CDR3 length: 13 residues. CDR3 loop: CASSFLANTEAFF. DNA of the CDR3: TGTGCCAGCAGTTTTCTCGCGAACACTGAAGCTTTCTTT.

The chain employs TRBV2 and TRBJ2-1, with 8 bases aligning to TRBD2. The trim removed 7 bases at V and 10 bases at J, leaving 9 bases unmatched. CDR3 length equals 13 residues. Germline V CDR1 and CDR2: SNHLY, FYNNEI. CDR3 region: CASTGTGGLEQFF. CDR3 sequence (DNA): TGTGCCAGCACTGGGACGGGAGGGTTGGAGCAGTTCTTC. Full variable domain (remainder filled in from reference TRBV2 and TRBJ2-1): EPEVTQTPSHQVTQMGQEVILRCVPISNHLYFYWYRQILGQKVEFLVSFYNNEISEKSEIFDDQFSVERPDGSNFTLKIRSTKLEDSAMYFCASTGTGGLEQFFGPGTRLTVL.

About this clone: Other DNA sequences in this specimen translate into the identical CDR3. The chain couples TRBV4-1 to TRBJ1-1; D gene uncertain. This CDR3 contains 13 residues. V was trimmed by 4 bases and J by 1 base, leaving 7 bases between them. The germline V gene has CDR1 MGHRA and CDR2 YSYEKL. The CDR3 is CASSPTENTEAFF. CDR3 DNA sequence: TGCGCCAGCAGCCCCACGGAGAACACTGAAGCTTTCTTT.

The chain employs TRBV2 and TRBJ1-1, with a tentative D call TRBD1 (6 bases). CDR3 length equals 11 residues. V was pared by 9 bases and J by 5 bases, with 10 bases between. CDR1 SNHLY and CDR2 FYNNEI come from the germline V gene. For the CDR3, the DNA is TGTGCCAGTCAGGGGAGAACTGAAGCTTTCTTT. It encodes CASQGRTEAFF.

The chain carries TRBV2 and TRBJ1-1; 12 bases agree with TRBD1. J gave up 11 bases and V 3 bases, and 7 bases lay outside the gene matches. Germline V gene lookup returns CDR1 SNHLY and CDR2 FYNNEI. The CDR3 is made up of 14 amino acids. Here the CDR3 reads CASSEGTGGIVAFF. The CDR3 DNA sequence: TGTGCCAGCAGTGAGGGGACAGGGGGCATTGTGGCTTTCTTT.

The chain combines TRBV5-1 with TRBJ2-7; 9 positions agree with TRBD2. This CDR3 is built from 14 residues. Trimming took 4 bases from V and 7 from J; bases not matched to a gene: 9. CDR1 and CDR2 from the germline V gene are SGHRS and YFSETQ. CDR3 sequence reads: CASSPGLAVGEQYF. CDR3 bases: TGCGCCAGCAGCCCGGGACTAGCCGTCGGGGAGCAGTACTTC.

The rearrangement links TRBV4-1 to TRBJ2-7; maybe TRBD2 (6 bases). The CDR3 extends over 12 amino acids. V gave up 1 base and J gave up 6 bases, with 7 bases separating them. Germline V CDR1 and CDR2: MGHRA, YSYEKL. CDR3 DNA: TGCGCCAGCAGCCAAGGGAGGGGCGAGCAGTACTTC. Translating it yields CASSQGRGEQYF.

The V gene is TRBV5-1, the J gene TRBJ1-1; the D is unclear. The CDR3 totals 15 residues. The germline V and J ends were trimmed by 4 bases and 0 bases, with 13 bases remaining between them. Germline V CDR1 and CDR2: SGHRS, YFSETQ. CDR3 in DNA: TGCGCCAGCAGCAATTACGACGGGGTGAACACTGAAGCTTTCTTT. Protein product: CASSNYDGVNTEAFF.

This clone was picked up one time. This chain uses TRBV27 with TRBJ2-7; no clear D. V was clipped by 6 bases and J by 1 base, with 7 bases between them. This CDR3 has 12 residues. Germline V gene data show CDR1 as MNHEY and CDR2 as SMNVEV (reference sequence). This CDR3 is CASRSQSYEQYF. The CDR3 nucleotides are TGTGCCAGCAGGTCACAGTCCTACGAGCAGTACTTC.

J is TRBJ1-5 and V is TRBV27; maybe TRBD1 (6 bases). V shed 2 bases and J shed 7 bases, with 15 bases lying between them. Germline loops: CDR1 MNHEY, CDR2 SMNVEV (reference sequence). This CDR3 has 15 amino acids. The CDR3 DNA sequence: TGTGCCAGCAGTTTAACTGGGGGCGGCGGGCAGCCCCAGCATTTT. Amino acid sequence: CASSLTGGGGQPQHF.

The chain is built from TRBV7-9 and TRBJ2-7; D uncertain. CDR3 length equals 13 residues. Trimming cost V 10 bases and J 0 bases, with 13 bases left between them. The germline V gene encodes CDR1 SEHNR and CDR2 FQNEAQ (reference sequence). CDR3 coding DNA: TGTGCCACCCAAGGCGTAGGCTCCTACGAGCAGTACTTC. Amino acids: CATQGVGSYEQYF.

The V gene is TRBV27, the J gene TRBJ2-2; the D gene could be TRBD1 or TRBD2 (5 bases each). Trimming stripped 4 bases from V and 6 bases from J, with 15 bases between. In germline, CDR1 is MNHEY, CDR2 SMNVEV (reference sequence). The CDR3 has 15 residues. Here the CDR3 DNA reads TGTGCCAGCAGTTACTCCTCAGGGACCGCCGGGGAGCTGTTTTTT. Protein: CASSYSSGTAGELFF.

J is TRBJ1-5 and V is TRBV13; 7 nucleotides match TRBD1. CDR1 and CDR2 (germline): PRHDT, FYEKMQ (reference sequence). The CDR3 totals 15 residues. J was trimmed by 1 base and V by 3 bases; bases with no gene match: 3. DNA of the CDR3: TGTGCCAGCAGCTTTACGGGACAGAGCAATCAGCCCCAGCATTTT. This encodes CASSFTGQSNQPQHF. Filled out from reference TRBV13 and TRBJ1-5, the complete variable domain reads AAGVIQSPRHLIKEKRETATLKCYPIPRHDTVYWYQQGPGQDPQFLISFYEKMQSDKGSIPDRFSAQQFSDYHSELNMSSLELGDSALYFCASSFTGQSNQPQHFGDGTRLSIL.